The 14 T cell receptor beta chains below were found in one sample sequenced in a study of T-cell memory formation after mild COVID-19. Each CDR3 protein gets one entry after TCRdb re-called the 5' RACE reads with MiXCR. The sample includes under 450,000 distinct CDR3 sequences, more than 20% of them seen just once. The sample was PBMCs or a T cell subset sorted from them (not recorded which). Receptor source: an adult woman who had mild COVID-19 (a few samples of this study predate the infection). Cell type and time point are not known.

The chain combines TRBV7-8 with TRBJ1-5, with D perhaps matching TRBD1 (6 bases). The ends were cut back, 5 bases at V and 1 base at J, with 18 bases in the middle. Germline V gene lookup returns CDR1 SGHVS and CDR2 FQNEAQ. The CDR3 length is 17 residues. The CDR3 nucleotides are TGTGCCAGCAGCCTATCCCTTGGGGGGGCGAGCAATCAGCCCCAGCATTTT. It is translated as CASSLSLGGASNQPQHF.

V usage is TRBV7-2 and J usage is TRBJ2-2, with D maybe TRBD2 (6 bases). The CDR3 has 17 amino acids. Germline V gene data show CDR1 as SGHTA and CDR2 as FQGNSA. V was clipped by 4 bases and J by 6 bases, with 21 bases between them. The CDR3 loop reads CASSSLVGGTGAGELFF. DNA for the CDR3: TGTGCCAGCAGCTCTTTGGTAGGAGGGACGGGGGCCGGGGAGCTGTTTTTT.

The chain employs TRBV12-3 or TRBV12-4 and TRBJ1-2, with a possible D match to TRBD1 (5 bases). The CDR3 sequence is 14 residues long. V was pared by 6 bases and J by 7 bases, with 18 bases between. The CDR3 here is CASSRDLPEGGYTF. DNA for the CDR3: TGTGCCAGCAGCCGGGACCTCCCGGAGGGTGGCTACACCTTC.

This clonotype was seen more than once but under ten times. The chain links TRBV12-3 or TRBV12-4 to TRBJ2-1; TRBD2 agrees at 15 bases. Trimming cost V 5 bases and J 4 bases; bases outside gene matches: 15. This CDR3 region has 20 residues. CDR3 in DNA: TGTGCCAGCAGTCCATATCCAAGGGGACTAGCGGGAGGTGGGTACAATGAGCAGTTCTTC. This codes for CASSPYPRGLAGGGYNEQFF.

The chain links TRBV2 to TRBJ2-5; D is ambiguous. Germline V gene lookup returns CDR1 SNHLY and CDR2 FYNNEI. The CDR3 has 12 amino acids. V lost 6 bases and J lost 2, with 7 bases in between. DNA of the CDR3: TGTGCCAGCAGGATTGCGCAAGAGACCCAGTACTTC. Its translation: CASRIAQETQYF.

The chain uses TRBV11-1 and TRBJ2-1; 8 bases match TRBD2. V lost 5 bases to trimming and J lost 3 bases; unmatched junction nucleotides: 9. Germline CDR1 is SGHAT and CDR2 is FQDESV (reference sequence). There are 16 residues in the CDR3. In nucleotides, the CDR3 is TGTGCCAGCAGCCGCGGAGCGGGAGCAATCTACAATGAGCAGTTCTTC. Protein sequence: CASSRGAGAIYNEQFF.

This clonotype was observed a handful of times. The rearrangement links TRBV4-1 to TRBJ1-2, with 7 bases that match TRBD1. The CDR3 is 18 amino acids. V was pared by 0 bases and J by 12 bases, with 22 bases of the junction left unmatched. Germline assignment: CDR1 MGHRA and CDR2 YSYEKL. The DNA of the CDR3 is TGCGCCAGCAGCCAAGAACGAGAAAGGGGGCGTTTCGAAGTCCAGAACACCTTC. As protein: CASSQERERGRFEVQNTF.

This clonotype was seen more than once but under ten times. This chain joins TRBV12-3 or TRBV12-4 and TRBJ2-5, with 9 nucleotides matching TRBD1. The V segment lost 7 bases and the J segment 1 base; nucleotides outside the gene matches: 7. The CDR3 has 15 residues. DNA of the CDR3: TGTGCCAGCAAAGATTACAGGGGGCTCCAAGAGACCCAGTACTTC. Its protein is CASKDYRGLQETQYF.

The V and J genes are TRBV7-2 and TRBJ1-2; 10 nucleotides match TRBD1. The V gene's germline CDR1 is SGHTA and CDR2 FQGNSA. The CDR3 runs to 14 residues. V lost 3 bases and J lost 3; bases outside the gene matches: 1. CDR3 in DNA: TGTGCCAGCAGCTTCGGGACAGGGGACTATGGCTACACCTTC. This sequence encodes CASSFGTGDYGYTF. Supplemented by reference TRBV7-2 and TRBJ1-2, the full variable domain reads GAGVSQSPSNKVTEKGKDVELRCDPISGHTALYWYRQSLGQGLEFLIYFQGNSAPDKSGLPSDRFSAERTGGSVSTLTIQRTQQEDSAVYLCASSFGTGDYGYTFGSGTRLTVV.

The rearrangement uses TRBV6-5 and TRBJ2-1; D unclear. The germline V and J ends were trimmed by 5 bases and 10 bases, with 18 bases remaining between them. Germline CDR1 MNHEY, CDR2 SVGAGI. This CDR3 comprises 14 residues. The CDR3: CASSLRGYAVEQFF. The CDR3, as DNA: TGTGCCAGCAGTCTCCGTGGATACGCGGTGGAGCAGTTCTTC.

CDR3 in DNA: TGTGCCAGCAGCCCCGCCGTGGAGGGCCGATCCTACGAGCAGTACTTC. This encodes CASSPAVEGRSYEQYF. This chain connects TRBV7-2 to TRBJ2-7; possibly TRBD2 for D (6 bases). V lost 5 bases to trimming and J lost 1 base, with 18 bases between them. The CDR3 contains 16 residues. The germline gives CDR1 SGHTA, CDR2 FQGNSA.

The chain links TRBV7-9 to TRBJ2-3; 12 bases map to TRBD2. V shed 5 bases and J 2 bases; nucleotides not matched to a gene: 5. The CDR3 has 16 amino acids. Germline loops: CDR1 SEHNR, CDR2 FQNEAQ (reference sequence). The CDR3 coding sequence is TGTGCCAGCAGCACAGCTAGCGGGAGGGCCACAGATACGCAGTATTTT. This encodes CASSTASGRATDTQYF.

This clonotype appeared a few times. This rearrangement joins TRBV7-9 to TRBJ1-1, with D unresolved. Deletions cut 0 bases from V and 11 bases from J, with 7 bases between. The length of the CDR3 is 11 residues. Germline V gene lookup returns CDR1 SEHNR and CDR2 FQNEAQ (reference sequence). The CDR3 region has the DNA TGTGCCAGCAGCTTAGCTAAGACGGCTTTCTTT. Protein product: CASSLAKTAFF.

This clonotype was detected ten times or more. The chain employs TRBV5-1 and TRBJ1-5; a weak D match, TRBD1 (5 bases). Trimming pared 2 bases from V and 0 bases from J, leaving 12 bases between. The length of the CDR3 is 16 residues. Germline CDR1 reads SGHRS; CDR2 reads YFSETQ. This CDR3 is CASSFPGSYSNQPQHF. The CDR3 nucleotides are TGCGCCAGCAGCTTCCCAGGGAGCTATAGCAATCAGCCCCAGCATTTT.